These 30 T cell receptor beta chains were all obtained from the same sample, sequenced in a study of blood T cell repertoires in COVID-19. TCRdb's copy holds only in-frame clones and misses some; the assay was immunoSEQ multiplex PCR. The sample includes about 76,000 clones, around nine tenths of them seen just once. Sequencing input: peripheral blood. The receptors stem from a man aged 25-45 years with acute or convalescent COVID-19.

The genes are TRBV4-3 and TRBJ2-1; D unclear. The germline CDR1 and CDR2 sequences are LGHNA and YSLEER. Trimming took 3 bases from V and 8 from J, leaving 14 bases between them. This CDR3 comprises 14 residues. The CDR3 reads CASSQEPGLHEQFF. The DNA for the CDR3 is TGCGCCAGCAGCCAGGAGCCCGGCCTACATGAGCAGTTCTTC.

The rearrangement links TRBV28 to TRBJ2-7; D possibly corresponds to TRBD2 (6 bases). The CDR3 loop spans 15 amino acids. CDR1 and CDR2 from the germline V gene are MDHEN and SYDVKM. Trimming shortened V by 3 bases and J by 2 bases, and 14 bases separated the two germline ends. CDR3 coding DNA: TGTGCCAGCAGTTTGACGGGAGTCCCTCCCTACGAGCAGTACTTC. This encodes CASSLTGVPPYEQYF. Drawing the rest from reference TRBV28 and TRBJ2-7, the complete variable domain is DVKVTQSSRYLVKRTGEKVFLECVQDMDHENMFWYRQDPGLGLRLIYFSYDVKMKEKGDIPEGYSVSREKKERFSLILESASTNQTSMYLCASSLTGVPPYEQYFGPGTRLTVT.

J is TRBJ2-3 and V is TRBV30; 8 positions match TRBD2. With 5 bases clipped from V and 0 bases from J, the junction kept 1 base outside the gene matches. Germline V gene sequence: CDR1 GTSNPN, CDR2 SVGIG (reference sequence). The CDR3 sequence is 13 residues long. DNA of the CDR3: TGTGCCTGGGAGCGGGAGAGCACAGATACGCAGTATTTT. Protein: CAWERESTDTQYF.

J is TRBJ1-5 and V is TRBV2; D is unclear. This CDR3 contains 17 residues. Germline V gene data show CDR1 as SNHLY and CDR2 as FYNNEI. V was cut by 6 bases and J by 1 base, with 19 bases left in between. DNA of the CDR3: TGTGCCAGCAGGGGGAGGCGCCCCCTGGTCAGCAATCAGCCCCAGCATTTT. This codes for CASRGRRPLVSNQPQHF.

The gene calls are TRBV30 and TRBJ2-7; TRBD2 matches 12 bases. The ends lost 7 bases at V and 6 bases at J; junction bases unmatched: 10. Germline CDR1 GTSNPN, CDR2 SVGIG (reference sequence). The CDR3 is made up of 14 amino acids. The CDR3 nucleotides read TGTGCCTCCGGTACTAGCGGGAGGCCCGTCGAGCAGTACTTC. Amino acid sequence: CASGTSGRPVEQYF. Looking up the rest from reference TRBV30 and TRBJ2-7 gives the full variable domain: SQTIHQWPATLVQPVGSPLSLECTVEGTSNPNLYWYRQAAGRGLQLLFYSVGIGQISSEVPQNLSASRPQDRQFILSSKKLLLSDSGFYLCASGTSGRPVEQYFGPGTRLTVT.

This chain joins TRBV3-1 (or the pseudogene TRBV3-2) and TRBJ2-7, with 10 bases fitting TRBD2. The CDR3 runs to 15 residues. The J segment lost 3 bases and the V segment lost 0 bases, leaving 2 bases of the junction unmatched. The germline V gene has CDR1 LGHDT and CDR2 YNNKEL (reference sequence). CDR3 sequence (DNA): TGTGCCAGCAGCCAAGAGGGGACTAGCGTCTACGAGCAGTACTTC. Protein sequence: CASSQEGTSVYEQYF.

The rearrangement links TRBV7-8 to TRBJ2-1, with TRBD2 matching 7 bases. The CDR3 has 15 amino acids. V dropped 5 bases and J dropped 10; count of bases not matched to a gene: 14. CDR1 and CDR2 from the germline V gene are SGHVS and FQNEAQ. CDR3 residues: CASSMQLAGGREQFF. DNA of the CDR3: TGTGCCAGCAGCATGCAATTAGCGGGTGGCAGAGAGCAGTTCTTC.

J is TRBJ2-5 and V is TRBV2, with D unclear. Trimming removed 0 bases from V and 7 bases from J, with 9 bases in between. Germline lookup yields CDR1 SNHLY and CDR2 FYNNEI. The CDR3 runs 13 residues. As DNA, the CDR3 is TGTGCCAGCAGTGAAGCTGGCCCGGGGACCCAGTACTTC. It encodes CASSEAGPGTQYF.

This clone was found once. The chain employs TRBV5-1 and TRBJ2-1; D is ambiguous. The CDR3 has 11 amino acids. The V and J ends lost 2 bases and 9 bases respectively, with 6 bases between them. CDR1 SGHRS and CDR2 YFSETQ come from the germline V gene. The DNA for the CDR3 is TGCGCCAGCAGCTTTAACAGTGAGCAGTTCTTC. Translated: CASSFNSEQFF.

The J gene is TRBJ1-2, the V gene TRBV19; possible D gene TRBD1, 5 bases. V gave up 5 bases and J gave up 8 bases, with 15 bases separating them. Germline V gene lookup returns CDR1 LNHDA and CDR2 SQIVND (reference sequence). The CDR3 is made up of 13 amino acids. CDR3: CASSPEGRGGYTF. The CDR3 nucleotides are TGTGCCAGTAGTCCGGAGGGGCGGGGAGGCTACACCTTC.

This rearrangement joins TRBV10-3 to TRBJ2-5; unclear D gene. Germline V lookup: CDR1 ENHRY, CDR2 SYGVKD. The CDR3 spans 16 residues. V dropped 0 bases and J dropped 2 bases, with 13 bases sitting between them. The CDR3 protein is CAISESSMGRQETQYF. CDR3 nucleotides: TGTGCCATCAGTGAGTCTTCAATGGGCAGACAAGAGACCCAGTACTTC.

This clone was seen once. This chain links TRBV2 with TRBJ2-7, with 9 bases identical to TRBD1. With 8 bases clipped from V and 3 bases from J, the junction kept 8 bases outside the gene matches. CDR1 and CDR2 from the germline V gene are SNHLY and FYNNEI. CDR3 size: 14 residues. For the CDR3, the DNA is TGTGCCAGCTCCTCGGGGGACAGGGTCTACGAGCAGTACTTC. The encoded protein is CASSSGDRVYEQYF.

CDR3 residues: CASTNRAGNTIYF. CDR3 bases: TGTGCCAGCACCAACAGGGCTGGAAACACCATATATTTT. The rearrangement uses TRBV5-5 and TRBJ1-3; D perhaps matches TRBD1 (6 bases). CDR3 length: 13 amino acids. Germline V CDR1 and CDR2: SGHKS, YYEKEE (reference sequence). Between the trimmed V and J ends, which lost 6 bases and 2 bases, there was a span of 9 bases.

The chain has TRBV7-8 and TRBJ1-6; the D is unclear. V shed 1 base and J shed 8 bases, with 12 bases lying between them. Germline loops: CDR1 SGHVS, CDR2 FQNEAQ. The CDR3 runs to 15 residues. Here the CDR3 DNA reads TGTGCCAGCAGCTTAGGTGTGGTTCGGGATTCACCCCTCCACTTT. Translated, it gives CASSLGVVRDSPLHF.

The CDR3 DNA follows: TGTGCCAGCAGCCGCGGGGGTATCGGGAGGGCCTTTAAGTTCTTC. Its translation is CASSRGGIGRAFKFF. The rearrangement joins TRBV5-6 to TRBJ2-1; TRBD2 agrees at 8 bases. The CDR3 length is 15 residues. Germline V gene data show CDR1 as SGHDT and CDR2 as YYEEEE. J gave up 14 bases and V 4 bases, and 17 bases lay outside the gene matches.

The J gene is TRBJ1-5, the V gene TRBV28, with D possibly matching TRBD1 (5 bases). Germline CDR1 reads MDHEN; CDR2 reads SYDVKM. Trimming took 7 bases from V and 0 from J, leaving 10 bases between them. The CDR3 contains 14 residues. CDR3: CASNLGLSNQPQHF. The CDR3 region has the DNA TGTGCCAGCAACTTGGGACTTAGCAATCAGCCCCAGCATTTT.

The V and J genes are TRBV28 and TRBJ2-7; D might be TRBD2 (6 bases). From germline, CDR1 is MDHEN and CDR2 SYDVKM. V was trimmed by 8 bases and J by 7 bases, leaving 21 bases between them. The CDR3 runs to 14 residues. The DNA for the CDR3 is TGTGCCAGCCGCCCCCCGGGCAGGCGGGAAGAGCAGTACTTC. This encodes CASRPPGRREEQYF.

CDR3 coding DNA: TGTGCCAGCAGTCTAGCGGGGGGAGATTACAATGAGCAGTTCTTC. Its translation: CASSLAGGDYNEQFF. The V and J genes are TRBV27 and TRBJ2-1, with 11 positions matching TRBD2. V was clipped by 5 bases and J by 4 bases; unmatched bases: 4. The CDR3 spans 15 residues. Per the germline V gene, CDR1 is MNHEY and CDR2 is SMNVEV (reference sequence).

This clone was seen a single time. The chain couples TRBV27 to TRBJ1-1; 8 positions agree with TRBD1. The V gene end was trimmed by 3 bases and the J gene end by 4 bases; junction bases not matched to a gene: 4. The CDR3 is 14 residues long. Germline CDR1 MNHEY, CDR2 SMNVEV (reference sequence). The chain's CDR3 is CASSLTGVGTEAFF. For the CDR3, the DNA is TGTGCCAGCAGTTTGACAGGGGTGGGCACTGAAGCTTTCTTT.

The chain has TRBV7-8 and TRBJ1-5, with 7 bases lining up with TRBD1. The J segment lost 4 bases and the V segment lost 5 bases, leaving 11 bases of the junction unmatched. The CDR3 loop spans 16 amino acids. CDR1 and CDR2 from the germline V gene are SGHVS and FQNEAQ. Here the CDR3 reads CASSLNRTGRNQPQHF. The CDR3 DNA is TGTGCCAGCAGCCTAAATAGGACAGGAAGGAATCAGCCCCAGCATTTT.

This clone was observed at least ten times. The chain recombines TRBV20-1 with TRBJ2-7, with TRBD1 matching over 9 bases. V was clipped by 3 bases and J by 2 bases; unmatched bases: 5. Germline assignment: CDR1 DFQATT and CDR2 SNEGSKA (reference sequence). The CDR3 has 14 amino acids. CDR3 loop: CSASFGQGTYEQYF. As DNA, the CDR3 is TGCAGTGCTAGTTTCGGACAGGGGACCTACGAGCAGTACTTC.

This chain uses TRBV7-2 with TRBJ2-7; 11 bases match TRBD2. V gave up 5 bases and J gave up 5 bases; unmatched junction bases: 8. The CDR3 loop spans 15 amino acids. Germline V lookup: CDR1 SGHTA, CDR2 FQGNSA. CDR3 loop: CASSVTSGSHHEQYF. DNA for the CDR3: TGTGCCAGCAGCGTTACTAGCGGGAGTCACCACGAGCAGTACTTC.

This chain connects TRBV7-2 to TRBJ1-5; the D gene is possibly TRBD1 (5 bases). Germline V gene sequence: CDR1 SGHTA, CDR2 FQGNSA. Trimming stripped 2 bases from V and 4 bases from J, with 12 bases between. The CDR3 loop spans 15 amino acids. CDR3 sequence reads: CASSLTQGRNQPQHF. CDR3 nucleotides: TGTGCCAGCAGCTTAACTCAGGGAAGAAATCAGCCCCAGCATTTT.

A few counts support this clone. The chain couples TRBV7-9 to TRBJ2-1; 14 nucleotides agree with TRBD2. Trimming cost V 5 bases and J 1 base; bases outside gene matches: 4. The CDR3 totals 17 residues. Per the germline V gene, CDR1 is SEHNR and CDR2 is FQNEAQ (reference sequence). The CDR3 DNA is TGTGCCAGCAGCCCGGGACTAGCGGGAGCATCCTACAATGAGCAGTTCTTC. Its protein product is CASSPGLAGASYNEQFF.

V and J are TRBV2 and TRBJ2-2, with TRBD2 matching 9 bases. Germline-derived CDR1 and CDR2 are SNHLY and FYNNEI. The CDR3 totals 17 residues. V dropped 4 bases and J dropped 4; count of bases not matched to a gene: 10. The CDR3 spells CASSGLAREGRTGELFF. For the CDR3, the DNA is TGTGCCAGCAGTGGCTTGGCGCGGGAGGGCCGCACCGGGGAGCTGTTTTTT.

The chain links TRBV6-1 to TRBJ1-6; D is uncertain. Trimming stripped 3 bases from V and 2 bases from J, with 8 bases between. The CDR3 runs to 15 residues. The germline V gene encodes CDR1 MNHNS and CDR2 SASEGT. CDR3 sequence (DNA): TGTGCCAGCAGTGAGGCGGAGGCCTATAATTCACCCCTCCACTTT. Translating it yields CASSEAEAYNSPLHF.

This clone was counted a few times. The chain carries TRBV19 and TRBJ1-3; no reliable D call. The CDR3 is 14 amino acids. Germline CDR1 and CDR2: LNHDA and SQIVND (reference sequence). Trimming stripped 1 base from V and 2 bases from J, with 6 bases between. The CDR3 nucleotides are TGTGCCAGTAGTATAGGGTCGGCTGGAAACACCATATATTTT. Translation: CASSIGSAGNTIYF.

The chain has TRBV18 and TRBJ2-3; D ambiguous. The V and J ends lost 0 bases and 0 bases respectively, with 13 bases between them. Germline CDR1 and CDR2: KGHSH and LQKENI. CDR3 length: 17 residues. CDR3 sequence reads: CASSPPEPGWSTDTQYF. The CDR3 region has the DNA TGTGCCAGCTCACCACCAGAGCCGGGTTGGAGCACAGATACGCAGTATTTT.

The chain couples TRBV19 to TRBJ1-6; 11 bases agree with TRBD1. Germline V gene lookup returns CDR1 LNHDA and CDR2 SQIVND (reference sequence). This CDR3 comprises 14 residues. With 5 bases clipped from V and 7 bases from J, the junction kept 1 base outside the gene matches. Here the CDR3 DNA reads TGTGCCAGTAGTGGGGACAGGGGGAATTCACCCCTCCACTTT. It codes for CASSGDRGNSPLHF.

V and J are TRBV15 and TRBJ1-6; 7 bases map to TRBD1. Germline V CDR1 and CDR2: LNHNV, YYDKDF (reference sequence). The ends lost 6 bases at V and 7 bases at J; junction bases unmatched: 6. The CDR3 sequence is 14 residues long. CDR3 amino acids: CATREGTANSPLHF. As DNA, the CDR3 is TGTGCCACCAGGGAGGGGACAGCCAATTCACCCCTCCACTTT. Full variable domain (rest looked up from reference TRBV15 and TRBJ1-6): DAMVIQNPRYQVTQFGKPVTLSCSQTLNHNVMYWYQQKSSQAPKLLFHYYDKDFNNEADTPDNFQSRRPNTSFCFLDIRSPGLGDTAMYLCATREGTANSPLHFGNGTRLTVT.